The clone carrying this T cell receptor beta chain was picked up a small number of times. Its antigen is still unknown. In TCRdb, the reads were re-called with MiXCR into one record per CDR3 protein. The sample includes about 60,000 distinct CDR3 sequences, approximately 60% of them seen just once. The sample is drawn from a study of type 1 regulatory T cells. CDR3 size: 11 residues. V lost 4 bases, J lost 8 bases, and 9 bases lay in between. CDR1 is SGHRS and CDR2 is YFSETQ in the germline V gene. Sequencing input: cultured non-Tr1 T cells, either the whole culture or a sorted T cell fraction (not recorded which). V usage is TRBV5-1 and J usage is TRBJ1-2; no clear D. The TCR was taken from a human donor in good health. CDR3: CASSDGAGYTF. The CDR3 coding sequence is TGCGCCAGCAGCGACGGTGCGGGCTACACCTTC. Together with reference TRBV5-1 and TRBJ1-2, the CDR3 gives the full variable domain: KAGVTQTPRYLIKTRGQQVTLSCSPISGHRSVSWYQQTPGQGLQFLFEYFSETQRNKGNFPGRFSGRQFSNSRSEMNVSTLELGDSALYLCASSDGAGYTFGSGTRLTVV.